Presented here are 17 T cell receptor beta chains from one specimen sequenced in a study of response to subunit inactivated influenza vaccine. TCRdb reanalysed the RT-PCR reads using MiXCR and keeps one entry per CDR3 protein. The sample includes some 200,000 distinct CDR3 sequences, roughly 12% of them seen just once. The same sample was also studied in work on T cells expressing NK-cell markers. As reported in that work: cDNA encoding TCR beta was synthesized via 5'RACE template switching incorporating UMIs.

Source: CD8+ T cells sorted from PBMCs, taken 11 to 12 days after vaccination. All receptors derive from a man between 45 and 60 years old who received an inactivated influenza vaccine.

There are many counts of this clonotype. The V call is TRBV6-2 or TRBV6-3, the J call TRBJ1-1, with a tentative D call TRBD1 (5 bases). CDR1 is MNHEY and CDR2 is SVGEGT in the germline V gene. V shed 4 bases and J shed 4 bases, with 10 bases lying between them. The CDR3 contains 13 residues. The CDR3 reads CASSLTGATEAFF. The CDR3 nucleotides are TGTGCCAGCAGTTTGACCGGGGCCACTGAAGCTTTCTTT.

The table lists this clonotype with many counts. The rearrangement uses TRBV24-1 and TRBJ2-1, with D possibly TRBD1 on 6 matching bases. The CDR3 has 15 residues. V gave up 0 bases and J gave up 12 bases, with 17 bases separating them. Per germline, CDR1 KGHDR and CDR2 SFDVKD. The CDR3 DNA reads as TGTGCCACCAGTGATTTGAGGGACACCTTTGGGTTGCAGTTCTTC. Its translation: CATSDLRDTFGLQFF.

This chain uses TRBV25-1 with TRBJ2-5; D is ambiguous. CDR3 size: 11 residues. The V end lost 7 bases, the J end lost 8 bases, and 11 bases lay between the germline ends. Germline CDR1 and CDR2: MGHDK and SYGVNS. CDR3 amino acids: CASIGETTQYF. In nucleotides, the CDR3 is TGTGCCAGCATCGGAGAGACTACCCAGTACTTC. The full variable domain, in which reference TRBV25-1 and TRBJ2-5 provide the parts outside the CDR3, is EADIYQTPRYLVIGTGKKITLECSQTMGHDKMYWYQQDPGMELHLIHYSYGVNSTEKGDLSSESTVSRIRTEHFPLTLESARPSHTSQYLCASIGETTQYFGPGTRLLVL.

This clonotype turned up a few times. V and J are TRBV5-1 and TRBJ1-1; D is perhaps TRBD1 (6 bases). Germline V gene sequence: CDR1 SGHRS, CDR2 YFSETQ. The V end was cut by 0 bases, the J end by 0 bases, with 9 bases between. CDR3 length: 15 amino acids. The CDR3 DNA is TGCGCCAGCAGCTTGGCCCAGGGGATGAACACTGAAGCTTTCTTT. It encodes CASSLAQGMNTEAFF. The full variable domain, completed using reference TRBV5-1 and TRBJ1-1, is KAGVTQTPRYLIKTRGQQVTLSCSPISGHRSVSWYQQTPGQGLQFLFEYFSETQRNKGNFPGRFSGRQFSNSRSEMNVSTLELGDSALYLCASSLAQGMNTEAFFGQGTRLTVV.

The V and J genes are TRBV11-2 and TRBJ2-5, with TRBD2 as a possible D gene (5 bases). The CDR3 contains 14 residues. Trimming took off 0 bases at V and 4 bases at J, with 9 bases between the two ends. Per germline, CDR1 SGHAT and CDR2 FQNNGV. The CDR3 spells CASSLEARGETQYF. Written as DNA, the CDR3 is TGTGCCAGCAGCTTAGAAGCCCGGGGAGAGACCCAGTACTTC.

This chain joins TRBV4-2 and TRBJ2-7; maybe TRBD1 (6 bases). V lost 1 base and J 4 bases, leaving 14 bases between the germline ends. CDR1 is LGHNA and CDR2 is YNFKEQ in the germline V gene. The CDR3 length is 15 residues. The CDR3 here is CASSQVGGRGYEQYF. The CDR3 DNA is TGTGCCAGCAGCCAAGTAGGGGGAAGGGGGTACGAGCAGTACTTC.

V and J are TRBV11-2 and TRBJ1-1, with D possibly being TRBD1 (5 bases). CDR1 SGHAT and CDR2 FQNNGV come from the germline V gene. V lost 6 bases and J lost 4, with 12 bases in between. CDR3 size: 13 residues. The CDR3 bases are TGTGCCAGCAGTGCGTTTAGGGGCACTGAAGCTTTCTTT. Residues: CASSAFRGTEAFF.

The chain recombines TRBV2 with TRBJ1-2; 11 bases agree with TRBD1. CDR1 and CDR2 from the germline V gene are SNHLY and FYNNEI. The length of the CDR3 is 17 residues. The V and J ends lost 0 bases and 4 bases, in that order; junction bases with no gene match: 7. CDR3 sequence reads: CASSEAPYGQGAYGYTF. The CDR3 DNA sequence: TGTGCCAGCAGTGAAGCCCCCTATGGACAGGGGGCCTATGGCTACACCTTC.

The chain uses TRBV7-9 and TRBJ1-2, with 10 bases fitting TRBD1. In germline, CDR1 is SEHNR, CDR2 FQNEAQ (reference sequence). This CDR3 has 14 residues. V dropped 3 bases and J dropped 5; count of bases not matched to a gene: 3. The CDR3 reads CASSFRQGAYGYTF. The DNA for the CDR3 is TGTGCCAGCAGCTTTCGACAGGGGGCTTATGGCTACACCTTC.

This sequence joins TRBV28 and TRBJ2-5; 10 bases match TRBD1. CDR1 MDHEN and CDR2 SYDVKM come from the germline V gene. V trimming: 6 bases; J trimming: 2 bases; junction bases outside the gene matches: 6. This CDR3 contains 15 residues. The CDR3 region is CASSPGTGAQETQYF. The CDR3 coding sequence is TGTGCCAGCAGCCCTGGGACAGGGGCGCAAGAGACCCAGTACTTC.

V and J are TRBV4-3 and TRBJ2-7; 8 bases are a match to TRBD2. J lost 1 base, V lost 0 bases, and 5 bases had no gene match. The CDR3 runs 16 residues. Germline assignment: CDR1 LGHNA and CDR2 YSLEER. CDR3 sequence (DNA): TGCGCCAGCAGCCAAGATTACCCTAGCGGGTCCTACGAGCAGTACTTC. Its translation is CASSQDYPSGSYEQYF.

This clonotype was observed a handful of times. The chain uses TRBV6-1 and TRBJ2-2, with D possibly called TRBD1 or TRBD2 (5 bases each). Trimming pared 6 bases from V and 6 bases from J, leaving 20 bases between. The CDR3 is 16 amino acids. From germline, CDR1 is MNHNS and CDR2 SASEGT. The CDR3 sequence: CASSFYKGLGPGELFF. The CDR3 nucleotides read TGTGCCAGCAGCTTCTATAAGGGATTGGGACCCGGGGAGCTGTTTTTT.

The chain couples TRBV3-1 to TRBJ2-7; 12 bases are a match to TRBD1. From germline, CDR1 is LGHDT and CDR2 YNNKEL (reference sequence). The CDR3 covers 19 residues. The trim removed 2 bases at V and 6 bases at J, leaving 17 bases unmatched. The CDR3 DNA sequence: TGTGCCAGCAGCCAACCCAGATCCGCGGGACAGGGGGCTGTACGCGAGCAGTACTTC. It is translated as CASSQPRSAGQGAVREQYF.

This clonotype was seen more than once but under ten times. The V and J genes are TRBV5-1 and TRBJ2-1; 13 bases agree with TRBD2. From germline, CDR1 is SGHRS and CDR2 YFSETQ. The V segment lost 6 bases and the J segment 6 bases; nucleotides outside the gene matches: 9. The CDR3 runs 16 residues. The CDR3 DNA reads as TGCGCCAGCAATCCGGGACTAGCGGGGATACTCAATGAGCAGTTCTTC. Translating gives CASNPGLAGILNEQFF.

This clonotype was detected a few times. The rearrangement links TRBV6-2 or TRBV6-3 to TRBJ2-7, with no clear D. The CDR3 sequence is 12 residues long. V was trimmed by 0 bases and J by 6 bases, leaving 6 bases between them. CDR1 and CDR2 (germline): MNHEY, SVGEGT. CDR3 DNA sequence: TGTGCCAGCAGTTACTCCACGTCCGAGCAGTACTTC. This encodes CASSYSTSEQYF.

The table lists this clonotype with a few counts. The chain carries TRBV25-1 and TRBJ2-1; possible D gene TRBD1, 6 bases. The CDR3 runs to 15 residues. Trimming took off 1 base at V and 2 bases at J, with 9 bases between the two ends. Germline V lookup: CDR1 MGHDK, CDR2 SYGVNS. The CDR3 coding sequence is TGTGCCAGCAGTGAATGGGACACCACCTACAATGAGCAGTTCTTC. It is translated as CASSEWDTTYNEQFF. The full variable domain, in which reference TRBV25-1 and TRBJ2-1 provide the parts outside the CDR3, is EADIYQTPRYLVIGTGKKITLECSQTMGHDKMYWYQQDPGMELHLIHYSYGVNSTEKGDLSSESTVSRIRTEHFPLTLESARPSHTSQYLCASSEWDTTYNEQFFGPGTRLTVL.

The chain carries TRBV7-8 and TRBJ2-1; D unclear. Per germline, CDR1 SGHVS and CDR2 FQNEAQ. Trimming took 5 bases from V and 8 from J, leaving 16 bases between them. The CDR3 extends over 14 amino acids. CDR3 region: CASSPGLAGYEQFF. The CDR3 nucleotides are TGTGCCAGCAGCCCCGGGTTAGCCGGCTATGAGCAGTTCTTC.